The 9 T cell receptor beta chains in this list originate from one sample, sequenced in a study of cytomegalovirus exposure and HLA in healthy donors. The protocol was immunoSEQ multiplex PCR, while the TCRdb copy is restricted to in-frame clones and leaves out a portion. This table holds over 200,000 clones, 85% to 90% found once. The sequenced material came from PBMCs. These receptors all stem from a woman aged 18-30 years in good health and CMV-seronegative.

The CDR3 is CASSPDGGGLQETQYF. The DNA of the CDR3 is TGCGCCAGCAGCCCGGACGGCGGGGGTCTACAAGAGACCCAGTACTTC. The V call is TRBV5-1, the J call TRBJ2-5; 7 bases agree with TRBD2. With 4 bases clipped from V and 2 bases from J, the junction kept 11 bases outside the gene matches. CDR3 length: 16 residues. Germline CDR1 SGHRS, CDR2 YFSETQ.

The J gene is TRBJ2-5, the V gene TRBV6-1, with 9 bases that match TRBD1. CDR3 length: 15 amino acids. The V segment lost 5 bases and the J segment 4 bases; nucleotides outside the gene matches: 8. Germline V gene data show CDR1 as MNHNS and CDR2 as SASEGT. The CDR3 spells CASSSPLGQGETQYF. The DNA for the CDR3 is TGTGCCAGCAGTTCCCCCCTGGGACAGGGAGAGACCCAGTACTTC.

V and J are TRBV4-3 and TRBJ1-6; weak D call: TRBD1 (6 bases). CDR1 and CDR2 (germline): LGHNA, YSLEER. The CDR3 length is 18 residues. V lost 0 bases and J lost 6, with 18 bases in between. The CDR3 bases are TGCGCCAGCAGCCAAGATTCAATCCCGGGACATGCTAATTCACCCCTCCACTTT. As protein: CASSQDSIPGHANSPLHF.

This chain uses TRBV5-6 with TRBJ2-1, with D maybe TRBD2 (6 bases). The CDR3 is 11 residues long. Trimming cost V 4 bases and J 10 bases, with 9 bases left between them. Germline CDR1 SGHDT, CDR2 YYEEEE. The CDR3 is CASSGRTEQFF. CDR3 nucleotides: TGTGCCAGCAGCGGGAGGACCGAGCAGTTCTTC.

The gene calls are TRBV11-2 and TRBJ2-1, with 9 bases that match TRBD2. The CDR3 extends over 18 amino acids. The ends lost 1 base at V and 4 bases at J; junction bases unmatched: 11. CDR1 is SGHAT and CDR2 is FQNNGV in the germline V gene. In DNA form, the CDR3 reads TGTGCCAGCAGCTTAGGGACTAGCGAGATAAACTTTTACAATGAGCAGTTCTTC. It specifies CASSLGTSEINFYNEQFF.

The V gene is TRBV7-2, the J gene TRBJ2-1; D perhaps matches TRBD2 (6 bases). In germline, CDR1 is SGHTA, CDR2 FQGNSA. Trimming removed 3 bases at V and 6 bases at J, with 9 bases between. This CDR3 spans 13 amino acids. The DNA for the CDR3 is TGTGCCAGCAGCTTCTACGGGAGCAATGAGCAGTTCTTC. Its protein is CASSFYGSNEQFF.

This clone occurred once. V and J are TRBV6-5 and TRBJ1-1; 7 nucleotides agree with TRBD1. With V trimmed by 7 bases and J by 1 base, 9 bases remained unmatched. CDR1 MNHEY and CDR2 SVGAGI come from the germline V gene. The CDR3 runs 15 residues. The CDR3 sequence: CASTYAQGGNTEAFF. CDR3 nucleotide sequence: TGTGCCAGCACCTACGCTCAGGGGGGGAACACTGAAGCTTTCTTT.

The sample holds a few counts of this clone. The chain is built from TRBV30 and TRBJ1-5; tentatively, D is TRBD1 (5 bases). V was shortened by 2 bases and J by 2 bases, with 10 bases between the two germline ends. The length of the CDR3 is 14 residues. CDR1 and CDR2 from the germline V gene are GTSNPN and SVGIG (reference sequence). The CDR3 sequence is CAWSLDIGNQPQHF. DNA of the CDR3: TGTGCCTGGAGTCTGGACATAGGCAATCAGCCCCAGCATTTT.

The rearrangement uses TRBV7-9 and TRBJ2-7; 8 nucleotides align to TRBD2. The germline V gene encodes CDR1 SEHNR and CDR2 FQNEAQ (reference sequence). The trim removed 5 bases at V and 2 bases at J, leaving 5 bases unmatched. The CDR3 loop spans 14 amino acids. As DNA, the CDR3 is TGTGCCAGCAGCCCGACTAGCGCGGCCTACGAGCAGTACTTC. Protein product: CASSPTSAAYEQYF.